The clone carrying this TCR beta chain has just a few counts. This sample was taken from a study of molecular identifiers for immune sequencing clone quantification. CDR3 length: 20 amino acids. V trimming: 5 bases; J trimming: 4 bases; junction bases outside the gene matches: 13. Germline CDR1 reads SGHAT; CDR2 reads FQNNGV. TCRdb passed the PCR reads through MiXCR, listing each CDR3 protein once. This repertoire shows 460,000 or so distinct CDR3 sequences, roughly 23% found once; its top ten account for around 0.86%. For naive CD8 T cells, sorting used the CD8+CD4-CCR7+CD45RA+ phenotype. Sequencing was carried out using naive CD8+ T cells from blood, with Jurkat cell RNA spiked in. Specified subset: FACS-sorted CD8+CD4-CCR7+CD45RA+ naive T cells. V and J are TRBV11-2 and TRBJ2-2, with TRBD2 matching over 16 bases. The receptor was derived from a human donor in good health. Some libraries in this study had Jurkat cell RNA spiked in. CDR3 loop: CASSLAPGLAGGPITGELFF. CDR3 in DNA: TGTGCCAGCAGCCTAGCTCCGGGACTAGCGGGGGGGCCGATCACCGGGGAGCTGTTTTTT.